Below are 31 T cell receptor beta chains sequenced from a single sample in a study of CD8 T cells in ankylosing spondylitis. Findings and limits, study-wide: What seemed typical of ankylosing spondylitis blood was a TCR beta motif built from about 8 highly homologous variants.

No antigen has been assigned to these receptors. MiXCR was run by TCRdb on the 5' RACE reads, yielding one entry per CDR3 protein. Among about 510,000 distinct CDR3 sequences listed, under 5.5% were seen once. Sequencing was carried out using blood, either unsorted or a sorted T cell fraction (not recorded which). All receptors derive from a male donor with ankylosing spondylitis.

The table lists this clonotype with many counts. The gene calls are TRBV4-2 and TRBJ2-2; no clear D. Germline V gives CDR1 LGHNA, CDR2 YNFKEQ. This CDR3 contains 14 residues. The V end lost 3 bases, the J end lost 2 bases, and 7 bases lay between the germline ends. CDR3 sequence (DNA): TGTGCCAGCAGCCAGCCAGGAAACACCGGGGAGCTGTTTTTT. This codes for CASSQPGNTGELFF.

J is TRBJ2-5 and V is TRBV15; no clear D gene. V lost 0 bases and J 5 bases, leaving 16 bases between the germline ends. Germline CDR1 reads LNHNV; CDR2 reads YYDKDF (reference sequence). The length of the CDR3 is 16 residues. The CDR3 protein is CATSRDKDRGSETQYF. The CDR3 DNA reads TGTGCCACCAGCAGAGATAAGGACCGTGGGTCGGAGACCCAGTACTTC.

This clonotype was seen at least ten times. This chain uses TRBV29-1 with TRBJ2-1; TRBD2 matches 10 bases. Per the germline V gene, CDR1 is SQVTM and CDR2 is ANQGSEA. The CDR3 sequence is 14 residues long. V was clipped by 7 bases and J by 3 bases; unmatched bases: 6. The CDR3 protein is CSASLAGVYNEQFF. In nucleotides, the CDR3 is TGCAGCGCGAGCCTAGCGGGGGTCTACAATGAGCAGTTCTTC.

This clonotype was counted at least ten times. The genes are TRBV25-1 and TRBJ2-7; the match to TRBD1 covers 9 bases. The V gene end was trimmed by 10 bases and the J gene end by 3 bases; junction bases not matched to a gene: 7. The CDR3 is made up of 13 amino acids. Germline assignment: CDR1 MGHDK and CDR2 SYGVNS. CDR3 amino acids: CATLSTGGYEQYF. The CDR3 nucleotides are TGTGCCACCCTTTCGACAGGGGGCTACGAGCAGTACTTC.

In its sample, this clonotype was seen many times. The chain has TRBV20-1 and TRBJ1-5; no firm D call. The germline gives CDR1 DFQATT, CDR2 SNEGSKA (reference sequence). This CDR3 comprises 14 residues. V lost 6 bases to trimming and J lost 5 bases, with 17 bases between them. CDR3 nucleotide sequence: TGCAGTGCGAGCCGACCTGTGAGGGATCAGCCCCAGCATTTT. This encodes CSASRPVRDQPQHF.

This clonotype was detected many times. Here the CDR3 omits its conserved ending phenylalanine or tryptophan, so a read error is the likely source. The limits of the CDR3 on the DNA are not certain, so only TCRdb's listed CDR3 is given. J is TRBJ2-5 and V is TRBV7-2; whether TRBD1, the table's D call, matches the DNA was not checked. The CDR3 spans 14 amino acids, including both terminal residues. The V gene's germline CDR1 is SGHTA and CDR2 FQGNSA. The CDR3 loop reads CASTQTGGLPHFDL.

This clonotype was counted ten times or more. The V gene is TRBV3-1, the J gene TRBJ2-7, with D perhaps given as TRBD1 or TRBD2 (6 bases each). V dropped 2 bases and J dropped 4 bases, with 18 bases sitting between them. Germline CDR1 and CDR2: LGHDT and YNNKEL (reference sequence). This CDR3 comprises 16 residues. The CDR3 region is CASSQTPRGGSYEQYF. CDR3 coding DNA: TGTGCCAGCAGCCAAACCCCCCGAGGGGGGAGTTACGAGCAGTACTTC.

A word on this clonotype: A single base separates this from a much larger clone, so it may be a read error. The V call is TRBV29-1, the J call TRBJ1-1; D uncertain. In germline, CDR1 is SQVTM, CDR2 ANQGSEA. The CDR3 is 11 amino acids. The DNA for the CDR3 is TGCAGCGTGCAGGAGAACATTGAAGCTTTCTTT. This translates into CSVQENIEAFF.

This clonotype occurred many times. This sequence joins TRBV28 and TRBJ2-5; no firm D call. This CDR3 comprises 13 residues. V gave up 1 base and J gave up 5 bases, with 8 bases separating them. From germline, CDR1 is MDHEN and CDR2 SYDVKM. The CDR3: CASSLSGSETQYF. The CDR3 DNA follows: TGTGCCAGCAGTTTATCCGGGTCGGAGACCCAGTACTTC.

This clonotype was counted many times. The CDR3 nucleotides read TGTGCCAGCAGCTCCCAGGGGGCGGTAAACACTGAAGCTTTCTTT. Translated: CASSSQGAVNTEAFF. V is TRBV7-2 and J is TRBJ1-1; 8 bases align to TRBD1. The junction had 6 bases not matched to a gene; V was cut back by 4 bases and J by 2 bases. Per the germline V gene, CDR1 is SGHTA and CDR2 is FQGNSA. The CDR3 runs 15 residues.

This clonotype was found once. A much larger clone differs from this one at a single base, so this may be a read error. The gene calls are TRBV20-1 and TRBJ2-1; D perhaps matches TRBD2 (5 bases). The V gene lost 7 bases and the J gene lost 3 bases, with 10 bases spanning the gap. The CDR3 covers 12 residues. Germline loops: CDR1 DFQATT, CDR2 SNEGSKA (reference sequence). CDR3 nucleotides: TGCAGTGTTGCCGGGAACTACAATGAGCAGTTCTTC. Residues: CSVAGNYNEQFF.

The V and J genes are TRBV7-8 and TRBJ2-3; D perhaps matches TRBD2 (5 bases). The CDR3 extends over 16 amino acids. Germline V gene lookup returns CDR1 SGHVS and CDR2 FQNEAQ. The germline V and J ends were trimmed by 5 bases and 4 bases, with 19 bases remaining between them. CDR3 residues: CASSPPRGLGSDTQYF. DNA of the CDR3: TGTGCCAGCAGCCCGCCGCGAGGGCTCGGTTCAGATACGCAGTATTTT.

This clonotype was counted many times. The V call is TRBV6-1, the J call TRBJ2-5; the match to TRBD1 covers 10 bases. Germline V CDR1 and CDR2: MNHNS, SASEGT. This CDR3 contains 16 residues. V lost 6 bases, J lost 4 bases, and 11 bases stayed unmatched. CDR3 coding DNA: TGTGCCAGCAGCCTCCATGGGGACAGGGGTGTAGAGACCCAGTACTTC. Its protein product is CASSLHGDRGVETQYF.

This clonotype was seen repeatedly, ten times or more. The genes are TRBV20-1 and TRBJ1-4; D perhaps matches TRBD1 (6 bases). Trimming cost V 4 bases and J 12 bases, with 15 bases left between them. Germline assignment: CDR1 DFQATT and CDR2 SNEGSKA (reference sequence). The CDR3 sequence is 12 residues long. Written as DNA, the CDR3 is TGCAGTGCTACAGGGGAAGAGGTAGAACTGTTTTTT. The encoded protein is CSATGEEVELFF.

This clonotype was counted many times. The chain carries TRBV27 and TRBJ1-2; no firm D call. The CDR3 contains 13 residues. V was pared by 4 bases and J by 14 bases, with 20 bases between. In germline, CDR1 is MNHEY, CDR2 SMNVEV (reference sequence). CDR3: CASSYHGARAWTF. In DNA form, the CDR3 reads TGTGCCAGCAGTTACCACGGAGCGAGAGCCTGGACCTTC.

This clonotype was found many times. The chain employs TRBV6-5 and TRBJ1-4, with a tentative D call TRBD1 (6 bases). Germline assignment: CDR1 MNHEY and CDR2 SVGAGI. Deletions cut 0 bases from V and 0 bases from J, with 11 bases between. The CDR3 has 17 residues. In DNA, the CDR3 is TGTGCCAGCAGTTACTCGACAGGAGCCGCAACTAATGAAAAACTGTTTTTT. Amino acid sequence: CASSYSTGAATNEKLFF.

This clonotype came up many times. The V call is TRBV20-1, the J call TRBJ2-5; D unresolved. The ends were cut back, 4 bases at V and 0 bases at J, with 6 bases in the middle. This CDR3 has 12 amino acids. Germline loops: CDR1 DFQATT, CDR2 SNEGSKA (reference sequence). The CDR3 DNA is TGCAGTGCTAAACGGAACCAAGAGACCCAGTACTTC. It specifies CSAKRNQETQYF.

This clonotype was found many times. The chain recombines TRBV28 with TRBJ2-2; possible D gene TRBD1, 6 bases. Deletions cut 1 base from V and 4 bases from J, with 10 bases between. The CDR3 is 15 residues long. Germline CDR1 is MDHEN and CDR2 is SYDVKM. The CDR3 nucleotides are TGTGCCAGCAGTTTATTTCTAGGGGGCACCGGGGAGCTGTTTTTT. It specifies CASSLFLGGTGELFF.

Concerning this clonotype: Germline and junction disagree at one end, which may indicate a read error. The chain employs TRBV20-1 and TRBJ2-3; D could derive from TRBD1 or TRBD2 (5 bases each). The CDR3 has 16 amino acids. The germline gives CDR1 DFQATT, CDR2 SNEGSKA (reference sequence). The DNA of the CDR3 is TGCTGTGCTAGAGATTCGTCGGGACCGAACACAGATACGCAGTATTTT. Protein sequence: CCARDSSGPNTDTQYF.

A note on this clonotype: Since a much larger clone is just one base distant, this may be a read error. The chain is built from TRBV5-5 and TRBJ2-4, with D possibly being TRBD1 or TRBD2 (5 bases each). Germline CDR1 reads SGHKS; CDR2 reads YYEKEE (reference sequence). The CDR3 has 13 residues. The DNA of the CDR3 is TGTGCCAGCAGCGGGTCAGGGACGGACATTGAGTACTTC. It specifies CASSGSGTDIEYF. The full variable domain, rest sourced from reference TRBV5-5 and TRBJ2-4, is DAGVTQSPTHLIKTRGQQVTLRCSPISGHKSVSWYQQVLGQGPQFIFQYYEKEERGRGNFPDRFSARQFPNYSSELNVNALLLGDSALYLCASSGSGTDIEYFGAGTRLSVL.

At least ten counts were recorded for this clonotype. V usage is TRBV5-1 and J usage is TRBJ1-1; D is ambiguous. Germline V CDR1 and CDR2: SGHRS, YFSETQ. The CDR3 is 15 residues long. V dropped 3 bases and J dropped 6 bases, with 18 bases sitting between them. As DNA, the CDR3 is TGCGCCAGCAGCTGGACCCCGCGGAGTAAGGCTGAAGCTTTCTTT. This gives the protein CASSWTPRSKAEAFF.

CDR3 sequence: CASSRDGNSGTDTQYF. As DNA, the CDR3 is TGTGCCAGCAGCCGTGACGGGAATTCGGGCACAGATACGCAGTATTTT. The gene calls are TRBV7-2 and TRBJ2-3; TRBD2 is a possible D gene (5 bases). Germline V gene lookup returns CDR1 SGHTA and CDR2 FQGNSA. The CDR3 is 16 residues long. The germline V and J ends were trimmed by 5 bases and 1 base, with 16 bases remaining between them.

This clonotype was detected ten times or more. The chain's CDR3 is CASSIGEDNSPLHF. Here the CDR3 DNA reads TGTGCCAGCAGTATCGGAGAGGATAATTCACCCCTCCACTTT. This chain connects TRBV6-1 to TRBJ1-6; no definite D call. Trimming pared 5 bases from V and 5 bases from J, leaving 10 bases between. The CDR3 has 14 amino acids. Germline loops: CDR1 MNHNS, CDR2 SASEGT.

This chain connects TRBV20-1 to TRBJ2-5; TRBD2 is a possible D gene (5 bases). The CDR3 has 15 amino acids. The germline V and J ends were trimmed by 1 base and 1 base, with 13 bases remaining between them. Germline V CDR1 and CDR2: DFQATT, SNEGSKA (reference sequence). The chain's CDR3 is CSARVAGGRQETQYF. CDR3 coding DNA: TGCAGTGCTAGAGTGGCCGGAGGCCGCCAAGAGACCCAGTACTTC.

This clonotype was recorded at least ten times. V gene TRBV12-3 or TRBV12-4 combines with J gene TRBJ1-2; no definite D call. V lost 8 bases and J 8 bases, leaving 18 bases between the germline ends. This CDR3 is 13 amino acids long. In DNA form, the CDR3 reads TGTGCCAGCCTAGGTATAGGCCTTGGGGGCTACACCTTC. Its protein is CASLGIGLGGYTF.

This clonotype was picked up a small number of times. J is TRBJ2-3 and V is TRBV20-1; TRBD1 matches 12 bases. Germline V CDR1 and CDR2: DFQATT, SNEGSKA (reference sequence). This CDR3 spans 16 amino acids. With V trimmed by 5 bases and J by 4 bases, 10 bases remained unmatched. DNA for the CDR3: TGCAGTGCTTGGGACAGGGGGCGCGGAGGGGCAGATACGCAGTATTTT. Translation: CSAWDRGRGGADTQYF.

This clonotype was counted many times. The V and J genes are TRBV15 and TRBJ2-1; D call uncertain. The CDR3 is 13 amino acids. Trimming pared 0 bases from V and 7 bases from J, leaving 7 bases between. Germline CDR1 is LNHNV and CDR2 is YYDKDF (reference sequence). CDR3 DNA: TGTGCCACCAGCAGAGAAAGTATGAATGAGCAGTTCTTC. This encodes CATSRESMNEQFF.

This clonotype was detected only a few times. The CDR3 protein is CASSLSEGAGTDTQYF. As DNA, the CDR3 is TGTGCCAGCTCACTCTCTGAGGGCGCTGGCACAGATACGCAGTATTTT. The rearrangement joins TRBV18 to TRBJ2-3; a weak D match, TRBD2 (5 bases). Deletions cut 4 bases from V and 1 base from J, with 15 bases between. Germline CDR1 KGHSH, CDR2 LQKENI. The CDR3 has 16 residues.

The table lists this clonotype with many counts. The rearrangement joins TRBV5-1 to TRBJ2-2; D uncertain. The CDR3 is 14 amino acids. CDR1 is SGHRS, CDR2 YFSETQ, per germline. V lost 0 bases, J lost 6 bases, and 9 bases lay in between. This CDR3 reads CASSLVPGAGELFF. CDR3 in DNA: TGCGCCAGCAGCTTGGTCCCAGGAGCCGGGGAGCTGTTTTTT.

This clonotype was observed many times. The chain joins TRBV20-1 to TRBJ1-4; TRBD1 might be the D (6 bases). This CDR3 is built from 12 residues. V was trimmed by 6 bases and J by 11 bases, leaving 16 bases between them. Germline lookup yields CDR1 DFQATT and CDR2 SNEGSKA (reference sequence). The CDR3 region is CSAQQGSDKLFF. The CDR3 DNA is TGCAGTGCGCAACAGGGATCGGATAAACTGTTTTTT.

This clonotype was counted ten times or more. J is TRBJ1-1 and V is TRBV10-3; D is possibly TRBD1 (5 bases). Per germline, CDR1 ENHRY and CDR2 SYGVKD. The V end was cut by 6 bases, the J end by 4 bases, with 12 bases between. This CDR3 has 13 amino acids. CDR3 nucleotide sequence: TGTGCCATCAGCTCGCAGGGTGGCACTGAAGCTTTCTTT. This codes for CAISSQGGTEAFF.